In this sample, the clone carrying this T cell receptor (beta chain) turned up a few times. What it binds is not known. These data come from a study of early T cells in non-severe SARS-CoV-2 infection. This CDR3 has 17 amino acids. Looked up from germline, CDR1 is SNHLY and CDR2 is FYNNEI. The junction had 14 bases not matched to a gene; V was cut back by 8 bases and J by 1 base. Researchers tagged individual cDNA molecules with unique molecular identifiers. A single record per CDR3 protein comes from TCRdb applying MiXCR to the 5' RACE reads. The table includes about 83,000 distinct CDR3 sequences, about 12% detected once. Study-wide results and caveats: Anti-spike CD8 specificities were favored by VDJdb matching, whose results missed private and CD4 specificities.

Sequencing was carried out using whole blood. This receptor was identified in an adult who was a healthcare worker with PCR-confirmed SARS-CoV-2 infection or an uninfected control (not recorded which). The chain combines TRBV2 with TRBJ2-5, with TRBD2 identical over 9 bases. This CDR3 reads CASLERLAGRAQETQYF. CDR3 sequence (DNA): TGTGCCAGCCTCGAGCGGCTAGCGGGACGAGCCCAAGAGACCCAGTACTTC.